The rows below give T cell receptor beta chains drawn from one sample of a study of blood T cell repertoires in COVID-19. Assay: immunoSEQ multiplex PCR; the TCRdb copy retains only in-frame clones and omits some. The table lists around 190,000 clones, just over 85% of them singletons. Sequencing input: peripheral blood. These receptors all come from a man in his forties or fifties with active or convalescent COVID-19. Both conserved end residues are part of each CDR3. The D gene is left open where the match is weak. Where a row states a size, it is once, few, many or the class of an expanded clone; other rows omit it.

cdr3_aa | cdr3_nt | d_call | v_call | clone_size | j_call
CASSSKRESDTQYF | TGTGCCAGCAGCTCCAAACGGGAGTCAGATACGCAGTATTTT | NA | TRBV7-3 | few | TRBJ2-3
CASSPTTGDQPQHF | TGTGCCAGCTCACCCACGACAGGGGATCAGCCCCAGCATTTT | TRBD1 | TRBV18 | NA | TRBJ1-5
CASSIVELNTEAFF | TGTGCCAGTAGTATAGTCGAGTTGAACACTGAAGCTTTCTTT | NA | TRBV19 | NA | TRBJ1-1
CASSQPGQSSYTF | TGTGCCAGTAGCCAGCCGGGACAGTCCAGCTACACCTTC | TRBD1 | TRBV19 | NA | TRBJ1-2
CASSVGLATSYNEQFF | TGTGCCAGCAGCGTAGGACTAGCGACCTCCTACAATGAGCAGTTCTTC | TRBD2 | TRBV11-3 | NA | TRBJ2-1
CASSSQDSYGYTF | TGTGCCAGTAGTTCTCAGGACAGTTATGGCTACACCTTC | NA | TRBV19 | NA | TRBJ1-2
CASSLKAGGAYEQYF | TGTGCCAGCAGTTTAAAGGCGGGCGGTGCCTACGAGCAGTACTTC | NA | TRBV27 | NA | TRBJ2-7
CASIPTGGRQPQHF | TGTGCCAGCATTCCGACAGGGGGCCGTCAGCCCCAGCATTTT | TRBD1 | TRBV6-5 | NA | TRBJ1-5
CASSVQGSGNQPQHF | TGTGCCAGCAGTGTACAGGGCTCCGGCAATCAGCCCCAGCATTTT | NA | TRBV27 | NA | TRBJ1-5
CASSWVEGSADTQYF | TGTGCCAGCAGTTGGGTCGAGGGATCCGCAGATACGCAGTATTTT | NA | TRBV6-5 | NA | TRBJ2-3
CASSLGPGQPNTGELFF | TGTGCCAGCAGCCTCGGACCGGGACAGCCAAACACCGGGGAGCTGTTTTTT | TRBD1 | TRBV7-9 | NA | TRBJ2-2
CASSGRDRGTPGELFF | TGTGCCAGCAGTGGACGGGACAGGGGGACCCCCGGGGAGCTGTTTTTT | TRBD1 | TRBV6-1 | NA | TRBJ2-2
CASSVEGTGYGYTF | TGTGCCAGCAGCGTAGAAGGGACAGGCTATGGCTACACCTTC | TRBD1 | TRBV9 | NA | TRBJ1-2
CASSIREDQPQHF | TGTGCCAGCTCAATAAGAGAGGATCAGCCCCAGCATTTT | NA | TRBV18 | NA | TRBJ1-5
CASRQGGRATSEQFF | TGTGCCAGCAGGCAGGGCGGGAGGGCCACGAGTGAGCAGTTCTTC | TRBD2 | TRBV7-2 | NA | TRBJ2-1
CASSLPGSYNEQFF | TGTGCCAGCAGCTTACCAGGATCCTACAATGAGCAGTTCTTC | NA | TRBV7-2 | NA | TRBJ2-1
CASSLAEGVTEAFF | TGTGCCAGCAGCTTGGCGGAAGGGGTCACTGAAGCTTTCTTT | NA | TRBV5-5 | NA | TRBJ1-1
CASSVEGPGEQFF | TGTGCCAGCAGCGTAGAGGGTCCGGGGGAGCAGTTCTTC | NA | TRBV9 | NA | TRBJ2-1
CASSQTATVEKLFF | TGTGCCAGCAGCCAGACAGCGACCGTTGAAAAACTGTTTTTT | NA | TRBV3-1/TRBV3-2 | NA | TRBJ1-4
CAISEPGTDNSPLHF | TGTGCCATCAGTGAACCCGGGACAGATAATTCACCCCTCCACTTT | TRBD1 | TRBV10-3 | NA | TRBJ1-6
CASSLYGAGGTEAFF | TGTGCCAGCAGTTTATACGGGGCAGGGGGCACTGAAGCTTTCTTT | TRBD1 | TRBV28 | once | TRBJ1-1
CASSFLQGNQPQHF | TGTGCCAGCAGCTTTTTACAGGGCAATCAGCCCCAGCATTTT | NA | TRBV5-6 | NA | TRBJ1-5
CASSPPYGYTF | TGTGCCAGCAGCCCTCCCTATGGCTACACCTTC | NA | TRBV3-1/TRBV3-2 | NA | TRBJ1-2
CASYRGDYGYTF | TGTGCCAGCTACAGGGGTGACTATGGCTACACCTTC | TRBD1 | TRBV6-6 | NA | TRBJ1-2
CASSSPGTGVSGELFF | TGTGCCAGCAGTTCCCCCGGGACAGGGGTGTCCGGGGAGCTGTTTTTT | TRBD1 | TRBV28 | NA | TRBJ2-2
CASSLGGPWDTQYF | TGTGCCAGCAGCTTGGGGGGGCCTTGGGATACGCAGTATTTT | NA | TRBV7-2 | NA | TRBJ2-3
CASSESWGVAFF | TGTGCCAGCAGTGAAAGTTGGGGGGTAGCTTTCTTT | NA | TRBV6-1 | NA | TRBJ1-1
CASSLGGPYGYTF | TGTGCCAGCAGCTTAGGCGGGCCCTATGGCTACACCTTC | NA | TRBV11-2 | NA | TRBJ1-2
CASSQVGANTYEQYF | TGTGCCAGCAGCCAAGTGGGGGCCAATACCTACGAGCAGTACTTC | NA | TRBV3-1/TRBV3-2 | NA | TRBJ2-7
CASSLRLAGGPADTQYF | TGTGCCAGCAGCTTAAGACTAGCGGGAGGGCCGGCAGATACGCAGTATTTT | TRBD2 | TRBV7-2 | NA | TRBJ2-3
CASSPTSEVETQYF | TGTGCCAGCAGCCCTACTAGTGAAGTCGAGACCCAGTACTTC | NA | TRBV2 | NA | TRBJ2-5
CASSQGASPTEAFF | TGTGCCAGCAGCCAGGGGGCGAGCCCCACTGAAGCTTTCTTT | NA | TRBV3-1/TRBV3-2 | NA | TRBJ1-1
CASSPATVNTEAFF | TGTGCCAGCAGCCCAGCGACGGTTAACACTGAAGCTTTCTTT | NA | TRBV11-2 | NA | TRBJ1-1
CATSDLGAPSYEQFF | TGTGCCACCAGTGATTTGGGGGCCCCCTCGTATGAGCAGTTCTTC | NA | TRBV24-1 | NA | TRBJ2-1
CASSYRDRGADTQYF | TGTGCCAGCAGTTACCGGGACAGGGGTGCAGATACGCAGTATTTT | TRBD1 | TRBV28 | NA | TRBJ2-3
CASKAGSSGNAYNEQFF | TGTGCCAGTAAAGCCGGGTCCAGCGGGAACGCCTACAATGAGCAGTTCTTC | TRBD2 | TRBV19 | NA | TRBJ2-1
CASTPSGGGQETQYF | TGTGCCAGTACTCCTAGCGGGGGAGGGCAAGAGACCCAGTACTTC | TRBD2 | TRBV19 | NA | TRBJ2-5
CSVETASTDTQYF | TGCAGCGTTGAGACAGCCAGCACAGATACGCAGTATTTT | NA | TRBV29-1 | few | TRBJ2-3
CASGKQGANEKLFF | TGTGCCAGCGGAAAACAGGGAGCTAATGAAAAACTGTTTTTT | NA | TRBV6-5 | NA | TRBJ1-4
CASSPGDRGHEQFF | TGTGCCAGCAGCCCGGGGGACAGGGGACATGAGCAGTTCTTC | TRBD1 | TRBV11-3 | NA | TRBJ2-1
CASSPQPAANEKLFF | TGTGCCAGCAGCCCCCAGCCAGCGGCTAATGAAAAACTGTTTTTT | NA | TRBV9 | NA | TRBJ1-4
CASSPGLAGDRAGELFF | TGTGCCAGCAGCCCGGGACTAGCGGGGGATAGGGCCGGGGAGCTGTTTTTT | TRBD2 | TRBV5-4 | once | TRBJ2-2
CASSSTTGTGELFF | TGTGCCAGCAGCTCTACAACGGGCACCGGGGAGCTGTTTTTT | NA | TRBV11-2 | once | TRBJ2-2
CAIRDRGPTEAFF | TGTGCCATCAGAGACAGGGGGCCCACTGAAGCTTTCTTT | TRBD1 | TRBV10-3 | NA | TRBJ1-1
CSVGDRGVTEAFF | TGCAGCGTTGGGGACAGGGGGGTCACTGAAGCTTTCTTT | TRBD1 | TRBV29-1 | NA | TRBJ1-1
CASSHLTGLESPLHF | TGCGCCAGCAGCCACTTGACAGGGTTAGAGTCACCCCTCCACTTT | TRBD1 | TRBV4-1 | NA | TRBJ1-6
CASSSLTGQNYGYTF | TGTGCCAGCAGCTCCCTAACAGGACAGAACTATGGCTACACCTTC | NA | TRBV7-2 | NA | TRBJ1-2
CASSEGQNTEAFF | TGTGCCAGCAGTGAAGGGCAGAACACTGAAGCTTTCTTT | NA | TRBV6-1 | NA | TRBJ1-1
CASSNQGNTEAFF | TGTGCCAGTAGTAACCAGGGGAACACTGAAGCTTTCTTT | NA | TRBV19 | NA | TRBJ1-1
CASSLGPSNEQFF | TGTGCCAGCAGCCTTGGGCCCTCCAATGAGCAGTTCTTC | NA | TRBV5-6 | NA | TRBJ2-1
CASSLGQLGTEAFF | TGCGCCAGCAGCCTGGGACAGCTGGGCACTGAAGCTTTCTTT | TRBD1 | TRBV5-1 | NA | TRBJ1-1
CASTLDGTKGETQYF | TGTGCCAGCACCCTAGACGGGACTAAAGGAGAGACCCAGTACTTC | TRBD2 | TRBV9 | few | TRBJ2-5
CASSQDFGSVYEQYF | TGCGCCAGCAGCCAAGATTTCGGGAGCGTATACGAGCAGTACTTC | NA | TRBV4-1 | NA | TRBJ2-7
CASSPRGQANEQFF | TGTGCCAGCAGCCCCAGGGGGCAGGCCAATGAGCAGTTCTTC | TRBD1 | TRBV4-2 | NA | TRBJ2-1
CASSQVGFVGGSPNSPLHF | TGCGCCAGCAGCCAAGTGGGTTTTGTAGGGGGCTCCCCTAATTCACCCCTCCACTTT | TRBD1 | TRBV4-1 | once | TRBJ1-6